This T cell receptor beta chain appears in the sequencing data of a study of blood T cell repertoires in COVID-19. Study-level information: Some COVID-19 samples were acute and others convalescent; all came from the United States, Italy and Spain.

This study enrolled people aged about 18 to 100 from approximately 24 US geographic areas. Categorization into cohorts depended on clinical history that participants reported. With V trimmed by 3 bases and J by 9 bases, 8 bases remained unmatched. This CDR3 is built from 15 residues. Germline loops: CDR1 SGHTA, CDR2 FQGNSA. Authors' methods: For nucleated cells, counts were estimated from reference gene primer amplification. Generated by immunoSEQ multiplex PCR, the TCRdb table keeps only in-frame clones and is missing some. The V and J calls and clone size come from that table; D and trimming were worked out from the DNA. The data hold approximately 140,000 clones, with roughly four fifths observed a single time.

This rearrangement joins TRBV7-2 to TRBJ2-1; 10 bases align to TRBD2. The receptor was derived from a man aged 35 to 55 with acute COVID-19. The sample consisted of PBMCs or T cells enriched from blood (not recorded which). CDR3 in DNA: TGTGCCAGCAGCTTCGCGTCTAGCGGGAGAGGTGAGCAGTTCTTC. Translated: CASSFASSGRGEQFF. Based on the CDR3 plus reference TRBV7-2 and TRBJ2-1, the full variable domain is GAGVSQSPSNKVTEKGKDVELRCDPISGHTALYWYRQSLGQGLEFLIYFQGNSAPDKSGLPSDRFSAERTGGSVSTLTIQRTQQEDSAVYLCASSFASSGRGEQFFGPGTRLTVL.